The entry below describes one T cell receptor (beta chain). Antigen specificity is unknown. The ends lost 4 bases at V and 5 bases at J; junction bases unmatched: 14. The CDR3 has 18 residues. Per the germline V gene, CDR1 is MNHNS and CDR2 is SASEGT. Per the study methods: Because ImmunoSEQ provided only junction sequences with no quality scores, the filtering differed. Profiling relied on immunoSEQ multiplex PCR, and the TCRdb table lists in-frame clones only, not all of them. That table gives V, J and clone size, and the DNA gave D and trimming. The sample carries a few million clones, 80% to 95% recorded once. The sample comes from a study of shared clonotypes between healthy human individuals. Study-level background: Three plates each covered CD4 naive and memory; CD8 naive two, CD8 memory one. Regarding the study as a whole: Generally, naive subsets came out with larger estimated richness than memory subsets. How much donors shared clonotypes was expected to be affected by sequencing depth.

The chain uses TRBV6-1 and TRBJ2-2; 9 bases line up with TRBD2. The source of this sequence is a man younger than 35 in good health. Some clones in this sample may be carry-over from other donors' samples. Sequencing was performed on naive CD4+ T cells from PBMCs. This sample's subset: CD45RA+ positively selected. This chain's CDR3 is CASSGSSGSTSQTGELFF. The CDR3 nucleotides read TGTGCCAGCAGTGGTAGTAGCGGGAGCACGTCTCAGACCGGGGAGCTGTTTTTT.